The next 32 T cell receptor beta chains were all read from a single sample in a study of blood T cell repertoires in COVID-19. Sequenced by immunoSEQ multiplex PCR; TCRdb stores in-frame clones only, minus some. The sample yields some 300,000 clones, roughly 87% seen once. Input material: PBMCs or T cells enriched from blood (not recorded which). The receptors here all came from a woman in her thirties who had recovered from COVID-19.

This clone has a single count. This chain links TRBV10-3 with TRBJ1-1, with TRBD1 matching over 11 bases. V dropped 7 bases and J dropped 0; count of bases not matched to a gene: 10. CDR1 is ENHRY, CDR2 SYGVKD, per germline. The CDR3 has 17 amino acids. The CDR3 here is CAITSGQGAGMNTEAFF. CDR3 DNA sequence: TGTGCCATCACCTCTGGACAGGGGGCGGGGATGAACACTGAAGCTTTCTTT.

The chain combines TRBV7-3 with TRBJ1-1; TRBD1 is a possible D gene (5 bases). With 3 bases removed from V and 1 base from J, the gap between germline ends came to 6 bases. This CDR3 is 13 amino acids long. In germline, CDR1 is SGHTA, CDR2 FQGTGA. Written as DNA, the CDR3 is TGTGCCAGCAGCTTCACAGGGAACACTGAAGCTTTCTTT. Its protein is CASSFTGNTEAFF.

This clone has more than one count but fewer than ten. J is TRBJ2-7 and V is TRBV27; TRBD1 agrees at 8 bases. The CDR3 is 14 residues long. In germline, CDR1 is MNHEY, CDR2 SMNVEV (reference sequence). Trimming cost V 5 bases and J 6 bases; bases outside gene matches: 9. CDR3 loop: CASSTRTGPSEQYF. In nucleotides, the CDR3 is TGTGCCAGCAGTACCAGGACAGGGCCAAGCGAGCAGTACTTC.

J is TRBJ2-7 and V is TRBV7-9, with TRBD2 matching 10 bases. Germline V CDR1 and CDR2: SEHNR, FQNEAQ (reference sequence). The CDR3 extends over 13 amino acids. V gave up 11 bases and J gave up 1 base; unmatched junction bases: 5. Here the CDR3 DNA reads TGTGCCTGGACTAGCGGAGGATCCTACGAGCAGTACTTC. This codes for CAWTSGGSYEQYF.

The chain has TRBV5-1 and TRBJ2-2, with 8 bases that match TRBD1. The V gene end was trimmed by 3 bases and the J gene end by 2 bases; junction bases not matched to a gene: 6. Germline V gene data show CDR1 as SGHRS and CDR2 as YFSETQ. The CDR3 has 16 residues. CDR3 protein: CASSSRQGPNTGELFF. In DNA, the CDR3 is TGCGCCAGCAGCTCCCGACAGGGGCCTAACACCGGGGAGCTGTTTTTT.

CDR3 nucleotide sequence: TGTGCCAGCAGCTTACTAGCGGGAGTAGGTTACAATGAGCAGTTCTTC. Translating gives CASSLLAGVGYNEQFF. V gene TRBV7-3 combines with J gene TRBJ2-1; 10 nucleotides match TRBD2. J gave up 4 bases and V 2 bases, and 5 bases lay outside the gene matches. Looked up from germline, CDR1 is SGHTA and CDR2 is FQGTGA. The CDR3 sequence is 16 residues long.

The genes are TRBV6-4 and TRBJ2-1; TRBD2 might be the D (6 bases). The CDR3 is 16 residues long. The germline CDR1 and CDR2 sequences are MRHNA and SNTAGT. The V gene lost 6 bases and the J gene lost 1 base, with 16 bases spanning the gap. As DNA, the CDR3 is TGTGCCAGCAGAGGAGAGCATGGGGGGTCCTACAATGAGCAGTTCTTC. Translating it yields CASRGEHGGSYNEQFF.

The rearrangement uses TRBV28 and TRBJ1-4, with TRBD1 matching 7 bases. This CDR3 contains 14 residues. Looked up from germline, CDR1 is MDHEN and CDR2 is SYDVKM. V gave up 5 bases and J gave up 5 bases; unmatched junction bases: 5. CDR3 residues: CASSQGTANEKLFF. CDR3 bases: TGTGCCAGCAGTCAAGGGACAGCAAATGAAAAACTGTTTTTT.

This rearrangement joins TRBV28 to TRBJ1-1, with 10 bases matching TRBD1. The CDR3 contains 16 residues. The germline CDR1 and CDR2 sequences are MDHEN and SYDVKM. V was clipped by 6 bases and J by 1 base; unmatched bases: 8. This chain's CDR3 is CASRDGQGGTNTEAFF. The CDR3 nucleotides read TGTGCCAGCAGGGACGGACAGGGGGGGACGAACACTGAAGCTTTCTTT.

This sequence joins TRBV27 and TRBJ1-5; the D is unclear. CDR3 size: 13 residues. The germline CDR1 and CDR2 sequences are MNHEY and SMNVEV (reference sequence). V dropped 5 bases and J dropped 3 bases, with 8 bases sitting between them. CDR3 coding DNA: TGTGCCAGCAGTGTAACAAACAATCAGCCCCAGCATTTT. Protein: CASSVTNNQPQHF.

The J gene is TRBJ2-7, the V gene TRBV18; 10 nucleotides line up with TRBD2. The CDR3 extends over 15 amino acids. Germline lookup yields CDR1 KGHSH and CDR2 LQKENI. The V gene end was trimmed by 3 bases and the J gene end by 5 bases; junction bases not matched to a gene: 7. The CDR3 loop is CASSPLAGEYDEQYF. CDR3 nucleotide sequence: TGTGCCAGCTCACCCCTAGCGGGGGAATATGACGAGCAGTACTTC. The whole variable domain, filled in from reference TRBV18 and TRBJ2-7, reads NAGVMQNPRHLVRRRGQEARLRCSPMKGHSHVYWYRQLPEEGLKFMVYLQKENIIDESGMPKERFSAEFPKEGPSILRIQQVVRGDSAAYFCASSPLAGEYDEQYFGPGTRLTVT.

The chain links TRBV4-1 to TRBJ1-1; 9 bases match TRBD1. The CDR3 covers 17 residues. After removal of 1 base from V and 1 base from J, the junction contained 7 bases not matched to a gene. Germline loops: CDR1 MGHRA, CDR2 YSYEKL. This CDR3 is CASSQVRDRAQNTEAFF. The CDR3, as DNA: TGCGCCAGCAGCCAAGTAAGGGACAGGGCACAGAACACTGAAGCTTTCTTT.

The chain recombines TRBV5-1 with TRBJ2-7; TRBD1 matches 11 bases. The V gene's germline CDR1 is SGHRS and CDR2 YFSETQ. The CDR3 loop spans 15 amino acids. V dropped 4 bases and J dropped 4; count of bases not matched to a gene: 7. The CDR3 spells CASSVGQGAPYEQYF. The CDR3, as DNA: TGCGCCAGCAGCGTCGGACAGGGGGCGCCGTACGAGCAGTACTTC.

The V call is TRBV7-3, the J call TRBJ1-1; 8 bases map to TRBD1. Germline CDR1 SGHTA, CDR2 FQGTGA. The junction had 6 bases not matched to a gene; V was cut back by 7 bases and J by 5 bases. This CDR3 has 13 amino acids. CDR3 coding DNA: TGTGCCAGCACCCAGGGGGCGGGGACTGAAGCTTTCTTT. Its protein product is CASTQGAGTEAFF.

The CDR3 nucleotides read TGTGCCAGTAGTATAGCAACAGGGGTAGGGTACGAGCAGTACTTC. This codes for CASSIATGVGYEQYF. This rearrangement joins TRBV19 to TRBJ2-7; 7 bases match TRBD1. Germline trimming cut 1 base from V and 4 bases from J; bases unmatched to any gene: 7. CDR3 size: 15 residues. Germline CDR1 LNHDA, CDR2 SQIVND (reference sequence).

The chain is built from TRBV28 and TRBJ2-7; 7 bases map to TRBD2. Per germline, CDR1 MDHEN and CDR2 SYDVKM. After removal of 5 bases from V and 0 bases from J, the junction contained 7 bases not matched to a gene. The CDR3 contains 15 residues. The CDR3, as DNA: TGTGCCAGCAGTCCCACTAGCGCGAGCTCCTACGAGCAGTACTTC. It codes for CASSPTSASSYEQYF.

The chain links TRBV2 to TRBJ2-3; 7 positions match TRBD2. The CDR3 length is 17 residues. J was trimmed by 0 bases and V by 4 bases; bases with no gene match: 10. Per the germline V gene, CDR1 is SNHLY and CDR2 is FYNNEI. The CDR3 DNA follows: TGTGCCAGCAGTGCCGGCGGGGGTGGGAGAAGCACAGATACGCAGTATTTT. This encodes CASSAGGGGRSTDTQYF.

With regard to this clone: One end of the junction does not line up with germline, which may come from a read error. V and J are TRBV7-7 and TRBJ2-3; 13 nucleotides agree with TRBD2. The CDR3 length is 21 residues. Per the germline V gene, CDR1 is SSHAT and CDR2 is FNYEAQ (reference sequence). CDR3 sequence (DNA): TGTGCTAGCAGCTTAGAGGACGAAAAGAGGGAACTAGCGGGGGGGCCAGATACGCAGTATTTT. This translates into CASSLEDEKRELAGGPDTQYF.

The chain is built from TRBV19 and TRBJ1-1; tentatively, D is TRBD1 (6 bases). The CDR3 loop spans 19 amino acids. Trimming removed 5 bases at V and 0 bases at J, with 25 bases between. Germline V gene data show CDR1 as LNHDA and CDR2 as SQIVND (reference sequence). Here the CDR3 DNA reads TGTGCCAGTAGTCCTGCCCCAGGGGCCTACTCTATCATGAACACTGAAGCTTTCTTT. Translating it yields CASSPAPGAYSIMNTEAFF.

J is TRBJ1-1 and V is TRBV9; D unclear. Germline V lookup: CDR1 SGDLS, CDR2 YYNGEE. V gave up 3 bases and J gave up 2 bases, with 17 bases separating them. The CDR3 has 16 residues. The DNA of the CDR3 is TGTGCCAGCAGCGAGAGTCCCAGCGACGGTAACACTGAAGCTTTCTTT. Its protein product is CASSESPSDGNTEAFF.

The chain carries TRBV3-1 (or the pseudogene TRBV3-2) and TRBJ1-3; D is ambiguous. V was pared by 0 bases and J by 4 bases, with 7 bases between. The CDR3 sequence is 14 residues long. Germline V lookup: CDR1 LGHDT, CDR2 YNNKEL (reference sequence). The CDR3 DNA sequence: TGTGCCAGCAGCCAAGACTTGGGCGGAAACACCATATATTTT. Protein: CASSQDLGGNTIYF.

V gene TRBV5-6 combines with J gene TRBJ1-5; TRBD1 agrees at 7 bases. This CDR3 has 15 amino acids. J was trimmed by 2 bases and V by 2 bases; bases with no gene match: 4. CDR1 is SGHDT, CDR2 YYEEEE, per germline. The CDR3 region has the DNA TGTGCCAGCAGCTTAACAGGGGAAGGCAATCAGCCCCAGCATTTT. Encoded protein: CASSLTGEGNQPQHF.

CDR3 region: CASSSLGGAGEQYF. CDR3 DNA sequence: TGTGCCAGCAGCTCCCTCGGGGGGGCAGGCGAGCAGTACTTC. This chain joins TRBV7-2 and TRBJ2-7; 8 positions agree with TRBD2. This CDR3 region has 14 residues. J lost 6 bases, V lost 4 bases, and 8 bases had no gene match. Germline CDR1 reads SGHTA; CDR2 reads FQGNSA.

The J gene is TRBJ2-1, the V gene TRBV18; TRBD2 aligns across 12 bases. There are 16 residues in the CDR3. Germline loops: CDR1 KGHSH, CDR2 LQKENI. V was pared by 5 bases and J by 6 bases, with 8 bases of the junction left unmatched. CDR3 in DNA: TGTGCCAGCTCAAAGGCTAGCGGGAGGGTCTTCAATGAGCAGTTCTTC. Translated: CASSKASGRVFNEQFF.

This chain connects TRBV29-1 to TRBJ2-7; D is undetermined. Trimming left V 2 bases short and J 0 bases short, with 11 bases between. This CDR3 is 14 amino acids long. Germline-derived CDR1 and CDR2 are SQVTM and ANQGSEA. The CDR3 loop is CSVETTERSYEQYF. In nucleotides, the CDR3 is TGCAGCGTTGAAACCACTGAGCGCTCCTACGAGCAGTACTTC.

V is TRBV5-1 and J is TRBJ2-7; 10 positions agree with TRBD2. The germline CDR1 and CDR2 sequences are SGHRS and YFSETQ. Unmatched junction bases numbered 12, after V lost 4 bases and J lost 5 bases. This CDR3 is built from 16 residues. The CDR3 bases are TGCGCCAGCAGCGGCCTAGCGGGAGCGATCCTCCACGAGCAGTACTTC. Protein product: CASSGLAGAILHEQYF.

J is TRBJ1-6 and V is TRBV7-9, with D perhaps TRBD1 (5 bases). Germline CDR1 and CDR2: SEHNR and FQNEAQ (reference sequence). CDR3 length: 18 amino acids. The V and J ends lost 1 base and 6 bases respectively, with 19 bases between them. CDR3 sequence reads: CASSLGLSGGLSNSPLHF. CDR3 nucleotides: TGTGCCAGCAGCTTAGGTCTATCGGGGGGTTTGAGTAATTCACCCCTCCACTTT.

CDR3 sequence reads: CASSYSQVRREQYF. The CDR3 DNA follows: TGTGCCAGCAGTTACAGTCAGGTCAGAAGGGAGCAGTACTTC. The V and J genes are TRBV6-2 or TRBV6-3 and TRBJ2-7; D not certain. CDR3 length: 14 amino acids. V was pared by 2 bases and J by 7 bases, with 15 bases between. In germline, CDR1 is MNHEY, CDR2 SVGEGT.

V is TRBV18 and J is TRBJ2-5; D ambiguous. Per germline, CDR1 KGHSH and CDR2 LQKENI. Trimming cost V 3 bases and J 0 bases, with 11 bases left between them. The CDR3 length is 15 residues. The CDR3 reads CASSPVPRYQETQYF. The CDR3 DNA reads as TGTGCCAGCTCACCGGTACCTCGGTACCAAGAGACCCAGTACTTC. Based on the CDR3 plus reference TRBV18 and TRBJ2-5, the full variable domain is NAGVMQNPRHLVRRRGQEARLRCSPMKGHSHVYWYRQLPEEGLKFMVYLQKENIIDESGMPKERFSAEFPKEGPSILRIQQVVRGDSAAYFCASSPVPRYQETQYFGPGTRLLVL.

The chain combines TRBV6-5 with TRBJ2-2, with no clear D. Trimming shortened V by 4 bases and J by 6 bases, and 15 bases separated the two germline ends. This CDR3 has 15 residues. Germline CDR1 MNHEY, CDR2 SVGAGI. The CDR3 reads CASSSFAAQPGELFF. CDR3 nucleotides: TGTGCCAGCAGTTCCTTCGCGGCCCAACCCGGGGAGCTGTTTTTT.

The chain recombines TRBV7-3 with TRBJ2-3; the D gene is possibly TRBD2 (5 bases). Germline V CDR1 and CDR2: SGHTA, FQGTGA. This CDR3 has 15 residues. V lost 5 bases, J lost 2 bases, and 14 bases lay in between. CDR3 nucleotide sequence: TGTGCCAGCAGCCCCGCCGGAGACTACACAGATACGCAGTATTTT. Encoded protein: CASSPAGDYTDTQYF.

The rearrangement joins TRBV27 to TRBJ1-2, with TRBD1 matching over 8 bases. Trimming at V came to 6 bases and at J to 6 bases, leaving 3 bases not matched to a gene. The CDR3 has 12 residues. The V gene's germline CDR1 is MNHEY and CDR2 SMNVEV (reference sequence). The CDR3, as DNA: TGTGCCAGCAGGCACAGGGGGGATGGCTACACCTTC. Translation gives CASRHRGDGYTF.